This T cell receptor beta chain was recovered during a study of blood T cell repertoires in COVID-19 (dated by TCRdb to 2018 to 2021). Background on the whole study: Samples from collaborators originated in the United States, Italy and Spain and spanned both the acute and convalescent phases of COVID-19. The prospective study material was composed of cDNA or gDNA derived from T cells, B-cell-depleted T cells, or PBMCs. Subjects who had been exposed to COVID-19, were actively infected with it, or had recovered from it provided the deeply sampled blood TCRbeta repertoires that made up the dataset. The repertoires were released in a freely available public database intended as a resource for research on the immune response to SARS-CoV-2. The samples were drawn from the first 160 participants of the ongoing ImmuneRACE study and from some 1,300 subjects provided by 6 global collaborators. Nearly every sample came with metadata listing a de-identified subject ID, COVID-19 status, age in years and sex. HLA class I and class II types, where available, came from metadata supplied by the sample provider rather than from assay-based typing. The paper as a whole reports these results and caveats: Clinical and demographic metadata were provided uncurated, with the amount varying by source and participant.

Germline trimming amounts to 3 bases on V and 0 bases on J, with 3 as the count of junction bases outside the gene matches. The CDR3 contains 14 residues, cysteine and phenylalanine counted. Only the CDR3 DNA stays, 42 bases, in frame from base 1. The germline V gene encodes CDR1 SGHRS and CDR2 YFSETQ. TCRbeta CDR3 regions were amplified from genomic DNA using the immunoSEQ Assay, a bias-controlled multiplex PCR. Per the authors' processing: Nucleated cell counts per sample were estimated from amplification of reference gene primers within the assay. Sequence reads were collapsed and filtered to measure the absolute abundance of every unique TCRbeta CDR3 rearrangement. For each sample, productive Simpson clonality was calculated as the square root of Simpson's diversity index across productive rearrangements. TCRdb obtained this table from immuneACCESS and retained in-frame rearrangements with V and J assigned. These tables miss some clones; where compared with another copy, unresolved V genes account for less than half of the shortfall, and the remainder is unexplained. The V and J calls and clone size were taken over from that table, and D and trimming were inferred from the DNA. Here the sample has around 360,000 clones; roughly 84% occur a single time. The top ten clonotypes cover 2.5% to 3% of the sample.

This clone was seen a handful of times. The target of this receptor is not known. Base qualities are not recorded, but no much larger clone differs from it by a single base. Participants in the prospective study were aged roughly 18 to 90 years, lived in about two dozen United States geographic areas, and enrolled through a virtual design. In the prospective study, participants were assigned to cohorts based on the clinical history participants reported in a screening survey and a study questionnaire. ImmuneRACE Cohort 3 recovered participants were defined by two consecutive negative NP/OP PCR tests, healthcare professional clearance, or symptom resolution. Mobile phlebotomists in the prospective study collected whole blood, serum and a nasopharyngeal or oropharyngeal swab from every participant. Additional blood draws and questionnaires over an approximately 2-month period could optionally be provided by prospective study participants. Before DNA extraction, blood samples from the prospective study were shipped at room temperature or frozen.

The receptor chain draws on TRBV5-1 and TRBJ2-7, with 7 middle bases fitting TRBD1. This clonotype was sampled from a woman aged 25 to 39 who had recovered from COVID-19. What was sequenced was PBMCs or T cells enriched from blood (not recorded which). The nucleotides are TGCGCCAGCAGCTCCGACAGGGCCTCCTACGAGCAGTACTTC. This is translated as CASSSDRASYEQYF.